This T cell receptor beta chain is drawn from a study of blood T cell repertoires in COVID-19. In the study overall: T cells, B-cell-depleted T cells, or PBMCs supplied cDNA or gDNA.

The CDR3 is 16 amino acids. Germline values: CDR1 MNHEY, CDR2 SVGAGI. V lost 0 bases and J lost 0, with 6 bases in between. Produced via immunoSEQ multiplex PCR; TCRdb's table is partial and in-frame only. This sample has approximately 150,000 clones, with around 86% found just once. What was sequenced was peripheral blood. The TCR comes from a man between 70 and 80 years old with acute or convalescent COVID-19. V and J are TRBV6-5 and TRBJ2-6; D might be TRBD2 (5 bases). The CDR3 loop reads CASSYSADSGANVLTF. DNA for the CDR3: TGTGCCAGCAGTTACTCAGCGGACTCTGGGGCCAACGTCCTGACTTTC.